Presented here are 22 T cell receptor beta chains from one specimen sequenced in a study of T cell responses to AZD1222 COVID-19 vaccine. TCRdb's copy holds only in-frame clones and misses some; the assay was immunoSEQ multiplex PCR. The sample has about 94,000 clones, roughly 90% seen once. This specimen was peripheral blood, taken 28 days after the second AZD1222 dose. The receptors were gathered from an adult who received the AZD1222 COVID-19 vaccine.

This clone was seen only once. This chain connects TRBV28 to TRBJ1-3, with D possibly matching TRBD1 (5 bases). The CDR3 totals 14 residues. Deletions cut 2 bases from V and 8 bases from J, with 13 bases between. Germline CDR1 and CDR2: MDHEN and SYDVKM. Here the CDR3 reads CASSLGTRGHTIYF. The CDR3, as DNA: TGTGCCAGCAGTTTAGGGACCCGCGGTCACACCATATATTTT.

This chain links TRBV6-5 with TRBJ1-1; the match to TRBD1 covers 7 bases. The CDR3 is made up of 12 amino acids. Per the germline V gene, CDR1 is MNHEY and CDR2 is SVGAGI. V shed 8 bases and J 5 bases; nucleotides not matched to a gene: 5. DNA of the CDR3: TGTGCCAGCGTCCCGACAGGGACTGAAGCTTTCTTT. As protein: CASVPTGTEAFF.

In its sample, this clone was seen once. The V call is TRBV6-1, the J call TRBJ1-5, with no clear D. V lost 0 bases and J 1 base, leaving 1 base between the germline ends. CDR3 length: 13 residues. Germline V gene lookup returns CDR1 MNHNS and CDR2 SASEGT. In DNA form, the CDR3 reads TGTGCCAGCAGTGAAGCCAGCAATCAGCCCCAGCATTTT. Its translation: CASSEASNQPQHF.

The chain recombines TRBV4-3 with TRBJ1-2, with no clear D. Trimming removed 0 bases at V and 2 bases at J, with 13 bases between. The length of the CDR3 is 16 residues. In germline, CDR1 is LGHNA, CDR2 YSLEER. The CDR3 protein is CASSQDLSRRNYGYTF. Here the CDR3 DNA reads TGCGCCAGCAGCCAAGATCTATCGAGGAGAAACTATGGCTACACCTTC.

V usage is TRBV7-8 and J usage is TRBJ2-2; 8 nucleotides line up with TRBD2. Germline V lookup: CDR1 SGHVS, CDR2 FQNEAQ. The CDR3 totals 17 residues. Trimming took 1 base from V and 0 from J; bases not matched to a gene: 4. CDR3: CASSLGLASSNTGELFF. The CDR3 DNA reads TGTGCCAGCAGCTTAGGACTAGCGAGTTCGAACACCGGGGAGCTGTTTTTT. The full variable domain, its missing parts supplied by reference TRBV7-8 and TRBJ2-2, is GAGVSQSPRYKVAKRGQDVALRCDPISGHVSLFWYQQALGQGPEFLTYFQNEAQLDKSGLPSDRFFAERPEGSVSTLKIQRTQQEDSAVYLCASSLGLASSNTGELFFGEGSRLTVL.

J is TRBJ1-5 and V is TRBV15; D might be TRBD1 (5 bases). Looked up from germline, CDR1 is LNHNV and CDR2 is YYDKDF (reference sequence). The CDR3 length is 15 residues. The V end was cut by 3 bases, the J end by 4 bases, with 13 bases between. CDR3 sequence: CATSSSGSGNQPQHF. In nucleotides, the CDR3 is TGTGCCACCAGCAGTTCAGGGTCGGGGAATCAGCCCCAGCATTTT.

The V gene is TRBV12-5, the J gene TRBJ1-5; D might be TRBD1 (6 bases). Germline-derived CDR1 and CDR2 are LGHNT and FRNRAP. This CDR3 has 15 amino acids. Deletions cut 3 bases from V and 7 bases from J, with 16 bases between. CDR3 region: CASGFLEGVIQPQHF. For the CDR3, the DNA is TGTGCTAGTGGTTTCTTGGAGGGGGTGATCCAGCCCCAGCATTTT.

The table lists this clone with a few counts. This chain links TRBV5-1 with TRBJ1-6, with D uncertain. Germline lookup yields CDR1 SGHRS and CDR2 YFSETQ. With 0 bases removed from V and 0 bases from J, the gap between germline ends came to 7 bases. CDR3 length: 16 residues. The chain's CDR3 is CASSLGGSSYNSPLHF. The CDR3 bases are TGCGCCAGCAGCTTGGGTGGGAGCTCCTATAATTCACCCCTCCACTTT.

This clone was seen more than once but under ten times. This chain links TRBV7-6 with TRBJ1-2, with D perhaps TRBD1 (6 bases). The germline gives CDR1 SGHVS, CDR2 FNYEAQ. Trimming took off 1 base at V and 0 bases at J, with 9 bases between the two ends. The CDR3 loop spans 15 amino acids. In nucleotides, the CDR3 is TGTGCCAGCAGCTTAGGGGACACCGCTAACTATGGCTACACCTTC. Translated: CASSLGDTANYGYTF.

The genes are TRBV19 and TRBJ1-2, with 7 bases that match TRBD1. Per the germline V gene, CDR1 is LNHDA and CDR2 is SQIVND (reference sequence). The CDR3 has 14 amino acids. Losses at the gene ends were 3 bases for V and 7 bases for J; bases not matched to a gene: 8. The CDR3 loop is CASSIADRRGGYTF. The CDR3 DNA reads TGTGCCAGTAGTATTGCGGACAGGAGGGGTGGCTACACCTTC. The full variable domain, completed using reference TRBV19 and TRBJ1-2, is DGGITQSPKYLFRKEGQNVTLSCEQNLNHDAMYWYRQDPGQGLRLIYYSQIVNDFQKGDIAEGYSVSREKKESFPLTVTSAQKNPTAFYLCASSIADRRGGYTFGSGTRLTVV.

This rearrangement joins TRBV18 to TRBJ2-3; D is undetermined. Trimming took off 2 bases at V and 2 bases at J, with 8 bases between the two ends. This CDR3 region has 14 residues. The germline V gene has CDR1 KGHSH and CDR2 LQKENI. CDR3: CASSPLYSTDTQYF. CDR3 nucleotides: TGTGCCAGCTCACCATTGTACTCCACAGATACGCAGTATTTT. The complete variable domain, with remaining parts taken from reference TRBV18 and TRBJ2-3, reads NAGVMQNPRHLVRRRGQEARLRCSPMKGHSHVYWYRQLPEEGLKFMVYLQKENIIDESGMPKERFSAEFPKEGPSILRIQQVVRGDSAAYFCASSPLYSTDTQYFGPGTRLTVL.

The rearrangement joins TRBV27 to TRBJ2-3; TRBD2 aligns across 11 bases. CDR1 is MNHEY and CDR2 is SMNVEV in the germline V gene (reference sequence). J lost 1 base, V lost 1 base, and 4 bases had no gene match. This CDR3 is built from 17 residues. CDR3 residues: CASSLYSGRAGTDTQYF. The CDR3 DNA reads as TGTGCCAGCAGTTTATATAGCGGGAGGGCCGGCACAGATACGCAGTATTTT.

On this clone itself: The sample carries other DNA sequences with the same CDR3. The CDR3 loop is CASSLHGPNTEAFF. CDR3 DNA sequence: TGTGCCAGCAGTCTACACGGGCCTAACACTGAAGCTTTCTTT. The chain links TRBV5-6 to TRBJ1-1, with D hard to call. Germline CDR1 reads SGHDT; CDR2 reads YYEEEE. The length of the CDR3 is 14 residues. The V gene lost 5 bases and the J gene lost 2 bases, with 13 bases spanning the gap.

The rearrangement uses TRBV10-3 and TRBJ2-1; 14 positions agree with TRBD2. With V trimmed by 5 bases and J by 3 bases, 9 bases remained unmatched. The CDR3 consists of 18 residues. The germline CDR1 and CDR2 sequences are ENHRY and SYGVKD. The CDR3 DNA reads as TGTGCCATCAGTTCGGGGACTAGCGGGAGTGGGGACTACAATGAGCAGTTCTTC. Translating it yields CAISSGTSGSGDYNEQFF.

This clone was observed a few times. The V and J genes are TRBV2 and TRBJ2-7, with D possibly being TRBD2 (7 bases). This CDR3 has 13 amino acids. The germline CDR1 and CDR2 sequences are SNHLY and FYNNEI. Between the trimmed V and J ends, which lost 4 bases and 7 bases, there was a span of 14 bases. The CDR3 is CASSGVRGGEQYF. The CDR3 bases are TGTGCCAGCAGTGGAGTCAGGGGAGGGGAGCAGTACTTC.

The chain has TRBV23-1 and TRBJ1-6; D is perhaps TRBD1 (5 bases). TRBV23-1 falls under the ORF class, with uncertain function. The V gene lost 0 bases and the J gene lost 8 bases, with 8 bases spanning the gap. The CDR3 length is 14 residues. CDR3 amino acids: CASSQSGEYSPLHF. The CDR3, as DNA: TGCGCCAGCAGTCAATCGGGGGAGTATTCACCCCTCCACTTT.

The V gene is TRBV7-6, the J gene TRBJ1-1; D perhaps matches TRBD1 (6 bases). V lost 3 bases and J 1 base, leaving 15 bases between the germline ends. This CDR3 contains 16 residues. Per germline, CDR1 SGHVS and CDR2 FNYEAQ. The DNA for the CDR3 is TGTGCCAGCAGCTTGGGGGCGTGGGATCCGAACACTGAAGCTTTCTTT. It is translated as CASSLGAWDPNTEAFF. Full variable domain (rest looked up from reference TRBV7-6 and TRBJ1-1): GAGVSQSPRYKVTKRGQDVALRCDPISGHVSLYWYRQALGQGPEFLTYFNYEAQQDKSGLPNDRFSAERPEGSISTLTIQRTEQRDSAMYRCASSLGAWDPNTEAFFGQGTRLTVV.

The chain employs TRBV27 and TRBJ2-7; no firm D call. Deletions cut 8 bases from V and 4 bases from J, with 12 bases between. Germline CDR1 reads MNHEY; CDR2 reads SMNVEV (reference sequence). This CDR3 has 12 residues. The CDR3 here is CASRSVWYEQYF. The CDR3 region has the DNA TGTGCCAGCCGCTCGGTCTGGTACGAGCAGTACTTC.

V gene TRBV27 combines with J gene TRBJ2-1; D remains unclear. Trimming took 8 bases from V and 4 from J, leaving 6 bases between them. Germline values: CDR1 MNHEY, CDR2 SMNVEV (reference sequence). The CDR3 runs 11 residues. This CDR3 is CASRVYNEQFF. The CDR3 DNA follows: TGTGCCAGCCGGGTGTACAATGAGCAGTTCTTC.

The chain carries TRBV7-2 and TRBJ1-5, with 9 bases matching TRBD1. CDR1 and CDR2 from the germline V gene are SGHTA and FQGNSA. J was trimmed by 7 bases and V by 2 bases; bases with no gene match: 6. This CDR3 is built from 15 residues. The chain's CDR3 is CASSLKRTGDQPQHF. In DNA form, the CDR3 reads TGTGCCAGCAGCTTAAAGCGGACAGGGGACCAGCCCCAGCATTTT.

The chain employs TRBV11-3 and TRBJ1-4; 8 nucleotides align to TRBD1. V was clipped by 5 bases and J by 5 bases; unmatched bases: 7. Germline V gene data show CDR1 as SGHNT and CDR2 as YENEEA. CDR3 size: 15 residues. The CDR3: CASSPRQGKNEKLFF. In nucleotides, the CDR3 is TGTGCCAGCAGCCCGCGACAGGGGAAAAATGAAAAACTGTTTTTT.

This chain connects TRBV14 to TRBJ2-3; 8 bases fit TRBD2. The CDR3 is 16 residues long. J lost 4 bases, V lost 2 bases, and 8 bases had no gene match. Germline loops: CDR1 SGHDN, CDR2 FVKESK. The CDR3 is CASSQRGLGVSDTQYF. The CDR3 DNA reads as TGTGCCAGCAGCCAACGGGGACTAGGCGTCTCAGATACGCAGTATTTT.